This T cell receptor beta chain comes out of a study of CD8 T cells in ankylosing spondylitis. CDR1 is DFQATT, CDR2 SNEGSKA, per germline (reference sequence). Trimming at V came to 6 bases and at J to 5 bases, leaving 10 bases not matched to a gene. The CDR3 runs 15 residues. TCRdb redid the calling of the 5' RACE reads with MiXCR, one entry per CDR3 protein. The repertoire consists of about 240,000 distinct CDR3 sequences, with about 10% occurring once and the leading ten covering approximately 6.6%. This clonotype has a count of ten or more. Its antigen is currently unknown. Findings and limits, study-wide: A motif in TCR beta, a set of fewer than ten highly homologous variants, appeared characteristic of ankylosing spondylitis blood.

The receptor's source is a male donor with ankylosing spondylitis or in good health (not recorded which). V gene TRBV20-1 combines with J gene TRBJ1-6; 7 nucleotides align to TRBD1. Sequencing used blood, either unsorted or a sorted T cell fraction (not recorded which). This chain's CDR3 is CSAVKTGTDNSPLHF. Here the CDR3 DNA reads TGCAGTGCGGTGAAGACAGGGACAGATAATTCACCCCTCCACTTT.